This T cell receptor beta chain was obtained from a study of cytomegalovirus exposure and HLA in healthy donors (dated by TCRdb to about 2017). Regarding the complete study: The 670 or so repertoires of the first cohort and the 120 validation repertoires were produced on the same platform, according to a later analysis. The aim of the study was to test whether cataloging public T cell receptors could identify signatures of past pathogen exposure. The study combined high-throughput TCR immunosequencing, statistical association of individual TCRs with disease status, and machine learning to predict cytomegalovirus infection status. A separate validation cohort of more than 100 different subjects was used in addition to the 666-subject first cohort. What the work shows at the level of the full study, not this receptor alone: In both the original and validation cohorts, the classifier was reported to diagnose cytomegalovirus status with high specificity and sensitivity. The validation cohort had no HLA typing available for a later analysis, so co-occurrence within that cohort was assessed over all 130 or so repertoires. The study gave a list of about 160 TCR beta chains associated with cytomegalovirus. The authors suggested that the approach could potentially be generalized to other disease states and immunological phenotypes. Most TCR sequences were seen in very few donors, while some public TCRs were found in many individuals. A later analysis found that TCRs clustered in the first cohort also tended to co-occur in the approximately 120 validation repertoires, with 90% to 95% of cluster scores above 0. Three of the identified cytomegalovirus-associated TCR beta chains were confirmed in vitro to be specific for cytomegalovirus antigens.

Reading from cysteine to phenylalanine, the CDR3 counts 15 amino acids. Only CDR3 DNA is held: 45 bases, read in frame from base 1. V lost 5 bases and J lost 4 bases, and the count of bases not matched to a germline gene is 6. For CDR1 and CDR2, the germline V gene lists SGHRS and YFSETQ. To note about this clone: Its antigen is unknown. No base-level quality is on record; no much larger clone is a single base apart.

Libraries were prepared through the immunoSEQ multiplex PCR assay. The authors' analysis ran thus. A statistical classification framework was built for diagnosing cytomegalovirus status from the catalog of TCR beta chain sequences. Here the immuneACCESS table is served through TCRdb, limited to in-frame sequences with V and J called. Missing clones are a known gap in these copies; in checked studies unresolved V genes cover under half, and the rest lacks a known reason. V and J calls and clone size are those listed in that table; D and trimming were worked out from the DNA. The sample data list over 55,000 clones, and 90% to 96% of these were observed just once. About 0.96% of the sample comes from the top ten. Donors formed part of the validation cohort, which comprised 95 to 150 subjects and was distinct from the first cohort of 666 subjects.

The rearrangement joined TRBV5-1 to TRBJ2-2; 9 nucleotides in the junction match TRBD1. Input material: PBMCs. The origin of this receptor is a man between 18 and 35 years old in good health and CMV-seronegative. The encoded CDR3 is CASRAGQGTTGELFF. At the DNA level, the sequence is TGCGCCAGCAGGGCCGGACAGGGGACCACCGGGGAGCTGTTTTTT.